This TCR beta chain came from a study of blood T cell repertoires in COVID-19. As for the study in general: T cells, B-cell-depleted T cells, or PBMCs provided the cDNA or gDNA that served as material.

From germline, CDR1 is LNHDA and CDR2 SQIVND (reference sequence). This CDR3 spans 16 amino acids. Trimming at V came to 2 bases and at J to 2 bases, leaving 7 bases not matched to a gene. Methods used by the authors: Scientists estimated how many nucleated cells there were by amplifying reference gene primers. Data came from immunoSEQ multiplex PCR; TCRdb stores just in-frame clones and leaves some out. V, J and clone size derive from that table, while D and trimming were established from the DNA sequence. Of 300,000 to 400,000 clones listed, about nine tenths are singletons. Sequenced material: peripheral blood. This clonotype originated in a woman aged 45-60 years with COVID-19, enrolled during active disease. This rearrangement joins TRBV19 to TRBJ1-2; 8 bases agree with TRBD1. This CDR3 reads CASSISRTGSNYGYTF. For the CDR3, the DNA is TGTGCCAGTAGTATATCACGGACAGGGTCCAACTATGGCTACACCTTC. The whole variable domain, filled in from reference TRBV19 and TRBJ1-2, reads DGGITQSPKYLFRKEGQNVTLSCEQNLNHDAMYWYRQDPGQGLRLIYYSQIVNDFQKGDIAEGYSVSREKKESFPLTVTSAQKNPTAFYLCASSISRTGSNYGYTFGSGTRLTVV.